One sample yielded the 3 T cell receptor beta chains listed below, sequenced in a study of T cells in Graves' hyperthyroidism and ophthalmopathy. Using RNA transcripts as the source, TCR beta CDR3 regions were amplified. HTBI primers were the set used in a first-round RT-PCR of the TCR CDR3. In TCRdb, the multiplex PCR reads were re-called with MiXCR into one record per CDR3 protein. This table holds approximately 690,000 distinct CDR3 sequences, about 14% found once. The sample was blood. Receptors originate from a woman aged 50 to 60 with Graves' ophthalmopathy.

This clonotype has just a few counts. The V call is TRBV6-1, the J call TRBJ2-7; D is uncertain. Germline CDR1 is MNHNS and CDR2 is SASEGT. The CDR3 covers 12 residues. The ends were cut back, 7 bases at V and 3 bases at J, with 10 bases in the middle. This CDR3 reads CASMDSLYEQYF. In DNA form, the CDR3 reads TGTGCCAGCATGGATAGTCTCTACGAGCAGTACTTC.

V is TRBV14 and J is TRBJ1-4; D is unresolved. Germline V gene sequence: CDR1 SGHDN, CDR2 FVKESK. V gave up 1 base and J gave up 7 bases, with 7 bases separating them. The CDR3 runs 13 residues. CDR3 in DNA: TGTGCCAGCAGCCAAGTTTGGGGTGAAAAACTGTTTTTT. The encoded protein is CASSQVWGEKLFF.

This clonotype was detected many times. The chain employs TRBV12-3 or TRBV12-4 and TRBJ1-2; D gene uncertain. The V end lost 6 bases, the J end lost 4 bases, and 12 bases lay between the germline ends. This CDR3 spans 13 amino acids. The CDR3 sequence: CASRQHNSYGYTF. The DNA of the CDR3 is TGTGCCAGCAGACAACATAACTCCTATGGCTACACCTTC.